The sequence of this TCR beta chain was determined in a study of CD8 T cells in ankylosing spondylitis. Overall study results and limits: Reactive arthritis synovial fluid and blood previously showed some of these motif variants. As reported, disease-linked clones showed significant enrichment in matched ankylosing spondylitis synovial fluid. Ankylosing spondylitis blood appeared to carry a characteristic TCR beta motif of eight or nine highly homologous variants.

At least ten counts were recorded for this clonotype. Antigen unknown. A read error may produce the germline difference seen at one junction end. CDR3 length equals 15 residues. Preparation of TCR beta libraries was done by quantitative 5'-RACE with molecular barcodes. One entry per CDR3 protein results from TCRdb running MiXCR on the 5' RACE reads. This table has hundreds of thousands of distinct CDR3 sequences, less than 9.5% appearing once. The genes are TRBV12-3 or TRBV12-4 and TRBJ2-1; 15 bases agree with TRBD2. Input material: blood, either unsorted or a sorted T cell fraction (not recorded which). This receptor was taken from a female donor with ankylosing spondylitis or in good health (not recorded which). The CDR3 spells CASSLGTSGRALGVF. The CDR3 nucleotides are TGTGCCAGCAGTTTAGGGACTAGCGGGAGGGCCCTTGGAGTCTTC.